This T cell receptor beta chain derives from a study of T cell responses to AZD1222 COVID-19 vaccine. Overall study findings and caveats: It was only a handful of AZD1222 recipients who were seropositive at baseline.

The CDR3 contains 15 residues. Trimming stripped 0 bases from V and 5 bases from J, with 14 bases between. Germline V gives CDR1 SGHRS, CDR2 YFSETQ. Worth noting for this clone: Its specificity is not known.

Sequencing used immunoSEQ multiplex PCR; TCRdb keeps in-frame clones, though not all of them. Of 180,000 or so clones in the sample, about nine tenths were seen once. The specimen comprised peripheral blood, sampled 28 days after the second AZD1222 dose. The receptor's source is an adult who received the AZD1222 COVID-19 vaccine. This sequence joins TRBV5-1 and TRBJ1-2; possibly TRBD1 for D (6 bases). CDR3 sequence: CASSLASGERYGYTF. CDR3 coding DNA: TGCGCCAGCAGCTTGGCGTCAGGGGAACGGTATGGCTACACCTTC.